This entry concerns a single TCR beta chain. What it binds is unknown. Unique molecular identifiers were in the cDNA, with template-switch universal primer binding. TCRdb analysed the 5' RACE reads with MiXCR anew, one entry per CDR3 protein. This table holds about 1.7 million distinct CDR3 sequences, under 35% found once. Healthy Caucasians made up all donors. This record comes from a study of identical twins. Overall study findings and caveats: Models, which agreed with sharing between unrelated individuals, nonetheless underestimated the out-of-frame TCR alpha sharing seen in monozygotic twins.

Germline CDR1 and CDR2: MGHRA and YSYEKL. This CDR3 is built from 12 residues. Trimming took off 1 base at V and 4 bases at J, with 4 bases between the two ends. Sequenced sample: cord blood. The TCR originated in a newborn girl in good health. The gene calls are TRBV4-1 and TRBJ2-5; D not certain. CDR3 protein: CASSQATETQYF. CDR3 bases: TGCGCCAGCAGCCAAGCTACAGAGACCCAGTACTTC.